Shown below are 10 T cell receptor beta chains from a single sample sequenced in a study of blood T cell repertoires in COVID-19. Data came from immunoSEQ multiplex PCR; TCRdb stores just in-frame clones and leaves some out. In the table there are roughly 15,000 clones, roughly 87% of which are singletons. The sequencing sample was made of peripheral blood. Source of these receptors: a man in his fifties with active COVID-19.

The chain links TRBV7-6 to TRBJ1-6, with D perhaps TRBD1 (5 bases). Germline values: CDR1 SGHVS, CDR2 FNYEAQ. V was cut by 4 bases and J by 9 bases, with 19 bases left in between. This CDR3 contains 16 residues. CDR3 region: CASSSGGTGRGSPLHF. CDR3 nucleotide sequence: TGTGCCAGCAGCTCAGGCGGCACAGGTCGCGGTTCACCCCTCCACTTT.

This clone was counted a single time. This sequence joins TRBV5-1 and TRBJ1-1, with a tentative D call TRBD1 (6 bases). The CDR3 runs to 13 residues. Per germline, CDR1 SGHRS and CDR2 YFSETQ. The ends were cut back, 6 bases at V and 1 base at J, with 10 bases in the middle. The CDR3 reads CASKGQENTEAFF. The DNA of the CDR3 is TGCGCCAGCAAGGGACAAGAGAACACTGAAGCTTTCTTT.

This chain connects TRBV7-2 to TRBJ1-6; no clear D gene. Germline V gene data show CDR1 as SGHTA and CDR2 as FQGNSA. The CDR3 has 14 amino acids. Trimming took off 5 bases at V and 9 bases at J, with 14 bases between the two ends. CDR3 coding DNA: TGTGCCAGCAGCCCGTCTAGTCGTGCTTCACCCCTCCACTTT. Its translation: CASSPSSRASPLHF.

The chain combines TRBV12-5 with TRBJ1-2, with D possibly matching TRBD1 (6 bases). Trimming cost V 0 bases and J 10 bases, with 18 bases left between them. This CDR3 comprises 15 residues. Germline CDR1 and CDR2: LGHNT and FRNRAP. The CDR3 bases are TGTGCTAGTGGTTTGGTACGACAGGCTCTCTTGGCCTACACCTTC. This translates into CASGLVRQALLAYTF.

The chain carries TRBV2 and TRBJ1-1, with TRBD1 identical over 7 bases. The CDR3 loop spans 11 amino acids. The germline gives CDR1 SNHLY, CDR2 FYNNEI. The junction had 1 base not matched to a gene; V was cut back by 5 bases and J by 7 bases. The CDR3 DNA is TGTGCCAGCAGTTACAGGGGTGAAGCTTTCTTT. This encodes CASSYRGEAFF.

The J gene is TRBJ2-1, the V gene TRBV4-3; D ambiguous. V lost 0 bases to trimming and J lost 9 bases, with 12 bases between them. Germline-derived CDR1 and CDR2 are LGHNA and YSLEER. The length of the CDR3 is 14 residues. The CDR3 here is CASSQDGWRGEQFF. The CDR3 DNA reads TGCGCCAGCAGCCAAGATGGGTGGAGAGGTGAGCAGTTCTTC.

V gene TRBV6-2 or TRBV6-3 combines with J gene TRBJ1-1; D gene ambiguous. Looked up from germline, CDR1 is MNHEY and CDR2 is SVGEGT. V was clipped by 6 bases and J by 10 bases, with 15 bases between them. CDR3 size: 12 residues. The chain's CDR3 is CASSDGWGAAFF. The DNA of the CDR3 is TGTGCCAGCAGCGACGGATGGGGAGCAGCTTTCTTT.

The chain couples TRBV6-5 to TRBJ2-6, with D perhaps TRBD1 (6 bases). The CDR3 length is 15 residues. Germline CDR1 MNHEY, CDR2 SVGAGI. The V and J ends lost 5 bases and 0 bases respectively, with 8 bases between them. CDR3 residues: CASSKDSSGANVLTF. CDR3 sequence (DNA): TGTGCCAGCAGTAAGGACAGCTCTGGGGCCAACGTCCTGACTTTC.

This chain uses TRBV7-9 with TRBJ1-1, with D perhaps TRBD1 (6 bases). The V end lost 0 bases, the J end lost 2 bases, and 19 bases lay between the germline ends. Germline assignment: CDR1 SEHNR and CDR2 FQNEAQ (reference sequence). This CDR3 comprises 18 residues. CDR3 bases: TGTGCCAGCAGCTTAGCAACGTTACAAAGGACAGTCAACACTGAAGCTTTCTTT. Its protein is CASSLATLQRTVNTEAFF.

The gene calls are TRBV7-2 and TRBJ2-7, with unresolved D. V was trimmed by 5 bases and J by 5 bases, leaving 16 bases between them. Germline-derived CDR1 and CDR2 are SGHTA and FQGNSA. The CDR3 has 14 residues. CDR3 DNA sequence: TGTGCCAGCAGCACCCGAGGTGGCGGAAACGAGCAGTACTTC. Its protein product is CASSTRGGGNEQYF.